The 29 T cell receptor beta chains below all came from one sample that was sequenced in a study of blood T cell repertoires in COVID-19. Sequencing used immunoSEQ multiplex PCR; TCRdb keeps in-frame clones, though not all of them. The table records 330,000 or so clones, 92% of them present only once. The sample comprised PBMCs or T cells enriched from blood (not recorded which). Receptors were obtained from a woman aged 25 to 39 who had recovered from COVID-19.

This rearrangement joins TRBV18 to TRBJ1-1; possible D gene TRBD1, 6 bases. Trimming took 3 bases from V and 4 from J, leaving 9 bases between them. CDR1 is KGHSH, CDR2 LQKENI, per germline. The CDR3 consists of 13 residues. The CDR3 DNA reads TGTGCCAGCTCACCCGGGGGGCCCACTGAAGCTTTCTTT. Its protein product is CASSPGGPTEAFF. The whole variable domain, remainder taken from reference TRBV18 and TRBJ1-1, is NAGVMQNPRHLVRRRGQEARLRCSPMKGHSHVYWYRQLPEEGLKFMVYLQKENIIDESGMPKERFSAEFPKEGPSILRIQQVVRGDSAAYFCASSPGGPTEAFFGQGTRLTVV.

The V gene is TRBV5-1, the J gene TRBJ2-3; TRBD2 aligns across 8 bases. The CDR3 covers 15 residues. Germline CDR1 SGHRS, CDR2 YFSETQ. Germline trimming cut 1 base from V and 3 bases from J; bases unmatched to any gene: 4. The CDR3 is CASSLRGGLTDTQYF. The CDR3 DNA sequence: TGCGCCAGCAGCTTGCGGGGGGGGCTAACAGATACGCAGTATTTT.

V usage is TRBV11-2 and J usage is TRBJ1-4, with D possibly matching TRBD1 (6 bases). The CDR3 consists of 14 residues. Germline V lookup: CDR1 SGHAT, CDR2 FQNNGV. V was cut by 2 bases and J by 10 bases, with 14 bases left in between. CDR3 in amino acids: CASSLYRDGGKLFF. CDR3 nucleotide sequence: TGTGCCAGCAGCTTATACAGGGATGGCGGAAAACTGTTTTTT.

The gene calls are TRBV7-9 and TRBJ1-2; the D is unclear. CDR3 length equals 15 residues. CDR1 is SEHNR and CDR2 is FQNEAQ in the germline V gene (reference sequence). V lost 3 bases and J lost 0, with 11 bases in between. In DNA form, the CDR3 reads TGTGCCAGCAGCTTCCCCCAGGAAGCTAACTATGGCTACACCTTC. Its protein is CASSFPQEANYGYTF.

This rearrangement joins TRBV9 to TRBJ2-3; tentative D call: TRBD2 (5 bases). V gave up 7 bases and J gave up 3 bases, with 18 bases separating them. The CDR3 sequence is 15 residues long. Looked up from germline, CDR1 is SGDLS and CDR2 is YYNGEE. CDR3 coding DNA: TGTGCCAGCGGGAAGTGGGCTAGCAGTACAGATACGCAGTATTTT. Its translation is CASGKWASSTDTQYF.

The V gene is TRBV30, the J gene TRBJ2-1, with 9 nucleotides matching TRBD1. Germline CDR1 GTSNPN, CDR2 SVGIG (reference sequence). The CDR3 sequence is 14 residues long. Trimming removed 4 bases from V and 9 bases from J; junction bases left unmatched: 10. The DNA of the CDR3 is TGTGCCTGGAATTCAGACAGGGGGGGGATTGAGCAGTTCTTC. Encoded protein: CAWNSDRGGIEQFF.

V gene TRBV28 combines with J gene TRBJ2-3; D not certain. V was clipped by 1 base and J by 5 bases, with 4 bases between them. In germline, CDR1 is MDHEN, CDR2 SYDVKM. CDR3 size: 12 residues. The chain's CDR3 is CASSLFKDTQYF. DNA for the CDR3: TGTGCCAGCAGTTTATTTAAAGATACGCAGTATTTT.

As DNA, the CDR3 is TGTGCCACCAGCAGTGTCCGGTATAACGAGCAGTACTTC. Residues: CATSSVRYNEQYF. The chain links TRBV15 to TRBJ2-7; no definite D call. The germline V and J ends were trimmed by 3 bases and 5 bases, with 11 bases remaining between them. Germline V lookup: CDR1 LNHNV, CDR2 YYDKDF (reference sequence). The CDR3 has 13 residues.

The J gene is TRBJ1-3, the V gene TRBV4-3, with TRBD1 as a possible D gene (5 bases). Germline loops: CDR1 LGHNA, CDR2 YSLEER. The CDR3 spans 18 residues. The V end lost 0 bases, the J end lost 0 bases, and 15 bases lay between the germline ends. CDR3 DNA: TGCGCCAGCAGCCAAGATTCGGGGGGACTCAACTCTGGAAACACCATATATTTT. This sequence encodes CASSQDSGGLNSGNTIYF.

The genes are TRBV7-2 and TRBJ2-6; a weak D match, TRBD1 (6 bases). The CDR3 spans 18 residues. V was clipped by 4 bases and J by 0 bases, with 16 bases between them. Germline V gives CDR1 SGHTA, CDR2 FQGNSA. DNA of the CDR3: TGTGCCAGCAGCTCGCCGGGACAATCAAGCTCTGGGGCCAACGTCCTGACTTTC. The encoded protein is CASSSPGQSSSGANVLTF. Based on the CDR3 plus reference TRBV7-2 and TRBJ2-6, the full variable domain is GAGVSQSPSNKVTEKGKDVELRCDPISGHTALYWYRQSLGQGLEFLIYFQGNSAPDKSGLPSDRFSAERTGGSVSTLTIQRTQQEDSAVYLCASSSPGQSSSGANVLTFGAGSRLTVL.

The chain joins TRBV27 to TRBJ2-1; 8 bases line up with TRBD2. From germline, CDR1 is MNHEY and CDR2 SMNVEV (reference sequence). Germline trimming cut 3 bases from V and 2 bases from J; bases unmatched to any gene: 6. The CDR3 totals 16 residues. CDR3 DNA: TGTGCCAGCAGTTTGTTAGCGGGACTGGCCTACAATGAGCAGTTCTTC. This gives the protein CASSLLAGLAYNEQFF.

V and J are TRBV10-1 and TRBJ1-4, with TRBD1 matching over 7 bases. CDR3 length: 14 residues. V lost 10 bases, J lost 0 bases, and 5 bases stayed unmatched. Germline V gene sequence: CDR1 WNHNN, CDR2 SYGVQD (reference sequence). The CDR3 DNA follows: TGCGCCAAGCGACAGGGAGCAACTAATGAAAAACTGTTTTTT. It yields the protein CAKRQGATNEKLFF.

V and J are TRBV6-9 and TRBJ1-1; D is possibly TRBD1 (6 bases). The CDR3 length is 17 residues. The V end lost 0 bases, the J end lost 2 bases, and 16 bases lay between the germline ends. The germline V gene has CDR1 MNHGY and CDR2 SVAAGI. The CDR3, as DNA: TGTGCCAGCAGTTATTCCCTGCGACGCAGGGGAAACACTGAAGCTTTCTTT. This codes for CASSYSLRRRGNTEAFF.

The CDR3 is CASSVDLSGGELFF. Here the CDR3 DNA reads TGTGCCAGCAGCGTAGATCTTAGCGGGGGGGAGCTGTTTTTT. The chain combines TRBV9 with TRBJ2-2; TRBD2 matches at 7 bases. The germline V gene encodes CDR1 SGDLS and CDR2 YYNGEE. The CDR3 consists of 14 residues. V lost 0 bases and J lost 8; bases outside the gene matches: 4.

This clone was recorded a few times. The chain is built from TRBV29-1 and TRBJ1-3; no definite D call. Germline CDR1 reads SQVTM; CDR2 reads ANQGSEA. Trimming removed 8 bases at V and 0 bases at J, with 11 bases between. This CDR3 comprises 13 residues. The CDR3 loop is CSISKSSGNTIYF. The CDR3 DNA follows: TGCAGCATCTCTAAGAGCTCTGGAAACACCATATATTTT.

As regards this clone: Other DNA sequences in the same sample also yield this CDR3. The rearrangement links TRBV11-3 to TRBJ2-1; a weak D match, TRBD1 (5 bases). Trimming took off 0 bases at V and 4 bases at J, with 7 bases between the two ends. Germline CDR1 reads SGHNT; CDR2 reads YENEEA. This CDR3 region has 14 residues. The CDR3 DNA reads TGTGCCAGCAGCTTAGATGACAGTTACAATGAGCAGTTCTTC. Its protein is CASSLDDSYNEQFF.

This chain's CDR3 is CATSYRDRLNTEAFF. In DNA, the CDR3 is TGTGCCACCAGTTACCGGGACAGGTTGAACACTGAAGCTTTCTTT. V and J are TRBV24-1 and TRBJ1-1, with TRBD1 matching over 8 bases. Germline CDR1 is KGHDR and CDR2 is SFDVKD. The CDR3 length is 15 residues. The junction had 5 bases not matched to a gene; V was cut back by 6 bases and J by 0 bases.

V gene TRBV28 combines with J gene TRBJ2-7; D is undetermined. Germline values: CDR1 MDHEN, CDR2 SYDVKM. The CDR3 is 14 residues long. The V gene lost 2 bases and the J gene lost 0 bases, with 8 bases spanning the gap. CDR3 protein: CASSLGAISYEQYF. CDR3 nucleotides: TGTGCCAGCAGTTTAGGAGCCATCTCCTACGAGCAGTACTTC.

The CDR3 sequence: CASSQGTGTSGNTIYF. In nucleotides, the CDR3 is TGCGCCAGCAGCCAGGGGACAGGGACCTCTGGAAACACCATATATTTT. The chain is built from TRBV4-3 and TRBJ1-3, with 9 nucleotides matching TRBD1. The V and J ends lost 3 bases and 0 bases, in that order; junction bases with no gene match: 3. This CDR3 contains 16 residues. Germline CDR1 is LGHNA and CDR2 is YSLEER.

The rearrangement links TRBV5-4 to TRBJ1-1, with 9 bases lining up with TRBD1. V was pared by 4 bases and J by 1 base, with 5 bases of the junction left unmatched. This CDR3 spans 15 amino acids. Germline V lookup: CDR1 SGHNT, CDR2 YYREEE (reference sequence). CDR3 loop: CASSGGQGRNTEAFF. CDR3 DNA: TGTGCCAGCAGCGGGGGACAGGGAAGGAACACTGAAGCTTTCTTT.

The CDR3 DNA sequence: TGTGCCAGCACTCGGGGTCTCTCCTATAATTCACCCCTCCACTTT. Translating it yields CASTRGLSYNSPLHF. V and J are TRBV5-8 and TRBJ1-6; D ambiguous. The germline V and J ends were trimmed by 6 bases and 0 bases, with 10 bases remaining between them. Germline CDR1 and CDR2: SGHTS and YDEGEE. The CDR3 is 15 residues long.

This chain uses TRBV27 with TRBJ2-2; 10 bases are shared with TRBD2. From germline, CDR1 is MNHEY and CDR2 SMNVEV (reference sequence). Unmatched junction bases numbered 17, after V lost 5 bases and J lost 8 bases. This CDR3 spans 18 amino acids. CDR3 DNA sequence: TGTGCCAGCAGTCCACTATCCATTAGGACTAGCGGTGATGGGGAGCTGTTTTTT. Residues: CASSPLSIRTSGDGELFF.

This sequence joins TRBV7-2 and TRBJ2-5; 7 positions agree with TRBD2. Per germline, CDR1 SGHTA and CDR2 FQGNSA. V lost 4 bases, J lost 1 base, and 9 bases stayed unmatched. The CDR3 sequence is 16 residues long. In DNA form, the CDR3 reads TGTGCCAGCAGCTGGCTGCGCGGGGGTAGCCAAGAGACCCAGTACTTC. Residues: CASSWLRGGSQETQYF.

The chain employs TRBV19 and TRBJ1-1; D unclear. The CDR3 extends over 12 amino acids. Germline loops: CDR1 LNHDA, CDR2 SQIVND (reference sequence). Trimming took off 6 bases at V and 4 bases at J, with 9 bases between the two ends. CDR3 region: CASRGRSTEAFF. The CDR3 DNA is TGTGCCAGTAGGGGGAGGTCCACTGAAGCTTTCTTT.

The chain joins TRBV5-4 to TRBJ2-1, with TRBD2 identical over 7 bases. Losses at the gene ends were 0 bases for V and 4 bases for J; bases not matched to a gene: 7. Germline V gives CDR1 SGHNT, CDR2 YYREEE (reference sequence). This CDR3 is 16 amino acids long. The CDR3 DNA follows: TGTGCCAGCAGCTTGGGTGCTAGCGGAGGGTACAATGAGCAGTTCTTC. Translated: CASSLGASGGYNEQFF.

The chain has TRBV4-2 and TRBJ2-7; 9 nucleotides match TRBD1. The ends lost 2 bases at V and 2 bases at J; junction bases unmatched: 7. The CDR3 spans 16 residues. Germline assignment: CDR1 LGHNA and CDR2 YNFKEQ. CDR3 in amino acids: CASSQTPGQGTYEQYF. DNA for the CDR3: TGTGCCAGCAGCCAAACCCCGGGACAGGGTACCTACGAGCAGTACTTC.

This clone occurred once. V and J are TRBV6-2 or TRBV6-3 and TRBJ2-1, with D perhaps matching TRBD2 (6 bases). This CDR3 region has 13 residues. Trimming shortened V by 6 bases and J by 3 bases, and 9 bases separated the two germline ends. Per germline, CDR1 MNHEY and CDR2 SVGEGT. Here the CDR3 DNA reads TGTGCCAGCAGCGCGGGAAGCTACAATGAGCAGTTCTTC. As protein: CASSAGSYNEQFF.

The rearrangement links TRBV6-5 to TRBJ2-3; TRBD2 agrees at 9 bases. The CDR3 is 15 residues long. After removal of 6 bases from V and 1 base from J, the junction contained 5 bases not matched to a gene. Germline V gene data show CDR1 as MNHEY and CDR2 as SVGAGI. The DNA of the CDR3 is TGTGCCAGCAGAAGAATAGCGGGGGGCACAGATACGCAGTATTTT. It codes for CASRRIAGGTDTQYF.

This rearrangement joins TRBV20-1 to TRBJ1-3; D is unclear. CDR1 DFQATT and CDR2 SNEGSKA come from the germline V gene (reference sequence). This CDR3 spans 11 amino acids. Between the trimmed V and J ends, which lost 1 base and 4 bases, there was a span of 2 bases. The CDR3 DNA reads TGCAGTGCTAGAGCGGGAAACACCATATATTTT. Translated, it gives CSARAGNTIYF.